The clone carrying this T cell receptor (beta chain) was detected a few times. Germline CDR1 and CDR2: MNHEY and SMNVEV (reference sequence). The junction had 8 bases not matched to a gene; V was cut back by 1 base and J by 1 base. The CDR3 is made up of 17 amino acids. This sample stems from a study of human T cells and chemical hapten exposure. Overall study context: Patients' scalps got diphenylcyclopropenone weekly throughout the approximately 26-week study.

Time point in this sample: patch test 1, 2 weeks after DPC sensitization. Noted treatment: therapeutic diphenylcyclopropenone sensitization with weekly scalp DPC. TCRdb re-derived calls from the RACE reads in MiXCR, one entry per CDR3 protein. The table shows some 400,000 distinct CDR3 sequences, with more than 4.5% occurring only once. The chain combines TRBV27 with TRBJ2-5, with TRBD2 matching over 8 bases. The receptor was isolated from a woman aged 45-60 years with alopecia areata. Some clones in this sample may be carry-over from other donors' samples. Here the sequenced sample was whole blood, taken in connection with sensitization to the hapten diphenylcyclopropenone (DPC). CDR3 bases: TGTGCCAGCAGTTTATTTTTTTCGCGGGGGGTCCAAGAGACCCAGTACTTC. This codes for CASSLFFSRGVQETQYF.